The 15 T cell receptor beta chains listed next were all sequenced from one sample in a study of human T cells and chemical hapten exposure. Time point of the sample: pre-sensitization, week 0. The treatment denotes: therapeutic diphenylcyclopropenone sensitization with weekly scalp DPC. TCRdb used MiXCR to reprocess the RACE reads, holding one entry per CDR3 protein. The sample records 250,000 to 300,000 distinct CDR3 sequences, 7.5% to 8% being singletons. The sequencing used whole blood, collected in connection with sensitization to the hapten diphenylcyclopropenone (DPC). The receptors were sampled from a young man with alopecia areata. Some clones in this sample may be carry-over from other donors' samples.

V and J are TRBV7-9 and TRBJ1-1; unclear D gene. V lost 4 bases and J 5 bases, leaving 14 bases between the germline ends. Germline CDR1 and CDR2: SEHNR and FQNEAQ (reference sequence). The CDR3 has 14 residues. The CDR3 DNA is TGTGCCAGCAGCTCGGGCCCGAGAGGGACTGAAGCTTTCTTT. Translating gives CASSSGPRGTEAFF.

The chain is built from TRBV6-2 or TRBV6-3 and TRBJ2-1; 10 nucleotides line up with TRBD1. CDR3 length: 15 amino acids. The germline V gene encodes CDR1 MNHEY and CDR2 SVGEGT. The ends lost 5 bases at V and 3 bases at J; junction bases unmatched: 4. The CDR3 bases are TGTGCCAGCAGTCACCGGGACAGGGGCTACAATGAGCAGTTCTTC. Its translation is CASSHRDRGYNEQFF.

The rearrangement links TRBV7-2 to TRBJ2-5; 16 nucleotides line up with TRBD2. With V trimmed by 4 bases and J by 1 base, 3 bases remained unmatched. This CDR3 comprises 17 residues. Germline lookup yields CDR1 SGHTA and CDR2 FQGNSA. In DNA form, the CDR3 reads TGTGCCAGCAGCTCCGGGACTAGCGGGGGGGCCCAAGAGACCCAGTACTTC. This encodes CASSSGTSGGAQETQYF.

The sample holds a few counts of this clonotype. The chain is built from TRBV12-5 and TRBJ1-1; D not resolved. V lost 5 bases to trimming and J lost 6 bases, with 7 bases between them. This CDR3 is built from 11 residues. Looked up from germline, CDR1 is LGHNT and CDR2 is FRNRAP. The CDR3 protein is CASGPGPEAFF. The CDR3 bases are TGTGCTAGTGGTCCCGGTCCTGAAGCTTTCTTT.

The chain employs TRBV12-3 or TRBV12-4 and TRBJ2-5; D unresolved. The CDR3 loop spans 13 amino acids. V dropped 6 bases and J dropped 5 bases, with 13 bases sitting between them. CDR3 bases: TGTGCCAGCAGCGAGACCCGATGGGAGACCCAGTACTTC. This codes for CASSETRWETQYF.

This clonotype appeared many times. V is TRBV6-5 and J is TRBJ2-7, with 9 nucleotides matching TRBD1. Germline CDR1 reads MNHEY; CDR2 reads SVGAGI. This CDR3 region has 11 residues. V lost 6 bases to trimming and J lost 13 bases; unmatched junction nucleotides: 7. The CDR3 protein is CASSRDRDPYV. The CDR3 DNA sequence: TGTGCCAGCAGCCGGGACAGGGATCCCTACGTC.

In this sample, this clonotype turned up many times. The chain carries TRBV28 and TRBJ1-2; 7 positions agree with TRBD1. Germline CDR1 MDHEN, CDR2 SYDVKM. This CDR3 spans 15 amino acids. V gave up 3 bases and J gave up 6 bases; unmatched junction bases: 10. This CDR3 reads CASSFDQGRGHGYTF. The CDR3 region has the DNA TGTGCCAGCAGTTTTGATCAGGGAAGGGGGCATGGCTACACCTTC.

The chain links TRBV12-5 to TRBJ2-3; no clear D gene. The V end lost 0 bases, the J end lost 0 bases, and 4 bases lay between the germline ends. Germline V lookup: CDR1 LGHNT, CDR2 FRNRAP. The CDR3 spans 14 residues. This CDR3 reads CASGLVQSTDTQYF. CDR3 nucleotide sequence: TGTGCTAGTGGTTTGGTCCAGAGCACAGATACGCAGTATTTT.

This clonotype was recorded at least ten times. The CDR3 nucleotides are TGTGCCAGCAGCGGAGGGACAGGGAATACTGAAGCTTTCTTT. Its translation is CASSGGTGNTEAFF. This chain uses TRBV5-6 with TRBJ1-1, with TRBD1 matching over 9 bases. V trimming: 4 bases; J trimming: 5 bases; junction bases outside the gene matches: 6. Germline CDR1 reads SGHDT; CDR2 reads YYEEEE. The CDR3 is made up of 14 amino acids.

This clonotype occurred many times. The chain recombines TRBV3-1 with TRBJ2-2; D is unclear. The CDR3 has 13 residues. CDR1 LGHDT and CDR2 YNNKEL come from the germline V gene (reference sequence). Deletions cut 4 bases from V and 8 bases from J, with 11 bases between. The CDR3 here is CASSPTSVGELFF. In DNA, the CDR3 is TGTGCCAGCAGCCCTACTTCCGTGGGGGAGCTGTTTTTT.

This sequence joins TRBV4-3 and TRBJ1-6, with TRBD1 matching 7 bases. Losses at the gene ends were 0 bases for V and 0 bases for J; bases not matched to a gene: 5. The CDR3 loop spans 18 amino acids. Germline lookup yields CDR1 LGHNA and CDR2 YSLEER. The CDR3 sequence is CASSQESTGSSYNSPLHF. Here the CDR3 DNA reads TGCGCCAGCAGCCAAGAGTCGACAGGGAGCTCCTATAATTCACCCCTCCACTTT.

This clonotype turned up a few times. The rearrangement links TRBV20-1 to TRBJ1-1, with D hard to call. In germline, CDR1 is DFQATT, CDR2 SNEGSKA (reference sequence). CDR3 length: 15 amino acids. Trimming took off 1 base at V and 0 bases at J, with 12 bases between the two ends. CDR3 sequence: CSARVVLELNTEAFF. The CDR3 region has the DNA TGCAGTGCTAGAGTGGTCCTGGAATTGAACACTGAAGCTTTCTTT.

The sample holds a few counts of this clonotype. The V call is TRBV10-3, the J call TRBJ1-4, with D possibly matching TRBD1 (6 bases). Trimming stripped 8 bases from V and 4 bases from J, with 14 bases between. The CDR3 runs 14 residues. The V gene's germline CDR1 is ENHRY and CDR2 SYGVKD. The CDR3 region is CAIRTAGDNEKLFF. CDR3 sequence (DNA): TGTGCCATCCGAACGGCAGGGGATAATGAAAAACTGTTTTTT.

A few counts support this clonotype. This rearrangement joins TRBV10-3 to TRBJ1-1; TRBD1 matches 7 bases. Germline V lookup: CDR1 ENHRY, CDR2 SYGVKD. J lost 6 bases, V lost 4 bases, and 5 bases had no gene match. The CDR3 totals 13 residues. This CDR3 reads CAISATGEAEAFF. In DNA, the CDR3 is TGTGCCATCAGTGCTACAGGGGAGGCTGAAGCTTTCTTT.

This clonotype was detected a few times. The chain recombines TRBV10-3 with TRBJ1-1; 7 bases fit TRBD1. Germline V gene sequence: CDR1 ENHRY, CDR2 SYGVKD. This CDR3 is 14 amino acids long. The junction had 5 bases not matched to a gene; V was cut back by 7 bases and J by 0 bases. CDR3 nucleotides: TGTGCCATCACTAGGGACAGAATGAACACTGAAGCTTTCTTT. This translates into CAITRDRMNTEAFF.